A single TCR beta chain is shown here with its context. What it binds is not known. Method: immunoSEQ multiplex PCR; TCRdb's copy keeps in-frame clones and lacks some. The sample holds around 1,000,000 clones, 70% to 85% seen once. CD4+ cells underwent separation, giving CD45RA+ naive and CD45RA-negative memory subsets. The data were obtained in a study of shared clonotypes between healthy human individuals. General study results and limits: Only blood was sampled, and tissue TCR repertoires likely differ from blood ones.

This CDR3 contains 10 residues. V lost 4 bases to trimming and J lost 8 bases, with 5 bases between them. CDR1 is LGHNA and CDR2 is YSLEER in the germline V gene. The rearrangement uses TRBV4-3 and TRBJ1-1; D call uncertain. The sample comprised memory CD4+ T cells from PBMCs. Indicated subset: CD45RA-negative fraction. The source of this sequence is a man younger than 35 in good health. Some clones in this sample may be carry-over from other donors' samples. CDR3 sequence: CASSPREAFF. The CDR3 DNA sequence: TGCGCCAGCAGCCCCCGAGAAGCTTTCTTT.